This T cell receptor (beta chain) stems from a study of identical twins. The study's findings and limits: It was possible that invariant MAIT and iNKT cells partly confounded the zero-insertion analyses. Out-of-frame beta sequences exhibited a weaker degree of excess twin sharing.

Germline V gene sequence: CDR1 MDHEN, CDR2 SYDVKM. V dropped 6 bases and J dropped 8; count of bases not matched to a gene: 4. The CDR3 sequence is 12 residues long. Unique molecular identifiers were present on the cDNA, and a universal primer site came from template switching. TCRdb processed the 5' RACE reads anew with MiXCR; each CDR3 protein has one entry. The table records some 1,700,000 distinct CDR3 sequences, more than 30% of them present only once. As for this clonotype: Its antigen is still unknown.

The rearrangement uses TRBV28 and TRBJ2-3; 8 nucleotides agree with TRBD1. The receptor was isolated from a newborn girl in good health. The sequencing input was cord blood. This chain's CDR3 is CASRRQGSTQYF. The CDR3 DNA sequence: TGTGCCAGCAGGCGACAGGGGAGTACGCAGTATTTT.